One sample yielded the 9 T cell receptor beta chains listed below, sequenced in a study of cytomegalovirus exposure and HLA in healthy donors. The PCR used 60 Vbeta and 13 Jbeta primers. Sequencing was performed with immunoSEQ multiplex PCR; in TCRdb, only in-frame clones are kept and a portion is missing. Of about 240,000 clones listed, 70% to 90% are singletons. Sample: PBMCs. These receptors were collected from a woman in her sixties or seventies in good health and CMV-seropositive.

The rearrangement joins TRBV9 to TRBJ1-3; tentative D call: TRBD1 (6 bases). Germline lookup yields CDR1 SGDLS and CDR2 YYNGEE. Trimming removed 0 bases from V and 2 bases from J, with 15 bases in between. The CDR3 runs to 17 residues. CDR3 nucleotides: TGTGCCAGCAGCGTAGCTACCGTGGGGGCAACTGGAAACACCATATATTTT. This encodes CASSVATVGATGNTIYF.

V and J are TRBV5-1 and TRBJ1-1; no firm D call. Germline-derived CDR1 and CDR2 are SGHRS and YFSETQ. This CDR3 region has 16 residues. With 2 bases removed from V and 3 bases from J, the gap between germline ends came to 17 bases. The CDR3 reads CASSFSMVEGDTEAFF. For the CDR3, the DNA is TGCGCCAGCAGCTTTTCGATGGTGGAGGGCGACACTGAAGCTTTCTTT.

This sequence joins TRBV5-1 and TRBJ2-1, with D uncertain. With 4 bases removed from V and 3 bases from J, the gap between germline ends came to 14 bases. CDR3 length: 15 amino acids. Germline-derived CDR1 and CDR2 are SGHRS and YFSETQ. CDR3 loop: CASSPPMADYNEQFF. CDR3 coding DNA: TGCGCCAGCAGCCCACCCATGGCCGACTACAATGAGCAGTTCTTC.

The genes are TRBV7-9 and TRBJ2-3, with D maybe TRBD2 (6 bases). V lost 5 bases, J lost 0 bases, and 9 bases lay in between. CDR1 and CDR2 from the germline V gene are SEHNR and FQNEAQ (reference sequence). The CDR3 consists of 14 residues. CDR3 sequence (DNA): TGTGCCAGCAGCCCGGGGGTTAGCACAGATACGCAGTATTTT. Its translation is CASSPGVSTDTQYF.

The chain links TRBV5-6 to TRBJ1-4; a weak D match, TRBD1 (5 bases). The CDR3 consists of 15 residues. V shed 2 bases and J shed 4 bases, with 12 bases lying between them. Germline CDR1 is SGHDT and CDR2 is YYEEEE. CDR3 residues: CASSFRGSLNEKLFF. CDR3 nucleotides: TGTGCCAGCAGCTTCCGGGGGTCGCTTAATGAAAAACTGTTTTTT.

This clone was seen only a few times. The CDR3 sequence: CASSPTGTGPYEQYF. The DNA of the CDR3 is TGTGCCAGCAGCCCGACCGGGACAGGGCCCTACGAGCAGTACTTC. The chain is built from TRBV7-2 and TRBJ2-7; 9 bases fit TRBD1. After removal of 5 bases from V and 2 bases from J, the junction contained 7 bases not matched to a gene. Germline V gene lookup returns CDR1 SGHTA and CDR2 FQGNSA. The CDR3 contains 15 residues.

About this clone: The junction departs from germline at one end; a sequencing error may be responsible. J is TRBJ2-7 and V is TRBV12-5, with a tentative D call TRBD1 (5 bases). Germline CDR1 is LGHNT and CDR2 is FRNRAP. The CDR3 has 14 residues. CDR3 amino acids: CASGLPGREGERYF. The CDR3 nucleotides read TGTGCTAGTGGTTTGCCAGGCAGGGAAGGCGAGCGGTACTTC.

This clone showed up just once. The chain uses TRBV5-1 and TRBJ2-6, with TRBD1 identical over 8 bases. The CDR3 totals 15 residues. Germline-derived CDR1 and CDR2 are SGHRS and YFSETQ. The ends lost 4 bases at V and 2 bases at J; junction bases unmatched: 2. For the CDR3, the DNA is TGCGCCAGCAGCCCACAGGGGGCTGGGGCCAACGTCCTGACTTTC. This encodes CASSPQGAGANVLTF.

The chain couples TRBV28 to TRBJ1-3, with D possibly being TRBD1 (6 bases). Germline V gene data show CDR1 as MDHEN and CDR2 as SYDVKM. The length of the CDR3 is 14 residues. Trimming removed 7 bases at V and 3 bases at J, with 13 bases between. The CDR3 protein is CASIPGGSGNTIYF. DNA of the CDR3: TGTGCCAGCATCCCTGGGGGCAGTGGAAACACCATATATTTT. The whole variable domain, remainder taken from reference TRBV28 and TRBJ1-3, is DVKVTQSSRYLVKRTGEKVFLECVQDMDHENMFWYRQDPGLGLRLIYFSYDVKMKEKGDIPEGYSVSREKKERFSLILESASTNQTSMYLCASIPGGSGNTIYFGEGSWLTVV.